This T cell receptor beta chain was profiled in a study of blood T cell repertoires in COVID-19. The wider study: Sites in the United States, Italy and Spain provided acute and convalescent COVID-19 samples.

Participants' own reports of clinical history determined their cohort assignment. Those designated as exposed participants met a COVID-19 case within 2 weeks before study entry. Germline CDR1 and CDR2: SEHNR and FQNEAQ (reference sequence). V was clipped by 7 bases and J by 4 bases; unmatched bases: 16. The CDR3 is 18 amino acids. The method was immunoSEQ multiplex PCR; TCRdb's version includes in-frame clones alone and lacks a portion of them. Altogether fewer than 350,000 clones are present, roughly 90% being singletons, with the ten largest covering 1%. The chain joins TRBV7-9 to TRBJ2-1; TRBD2 matches at 10 bases. This receptor was obtained from a woman in her 30s who had been exposed to COVID-19. Input material: PBMCs or T cells enriched from blood (not recorded which). The CDR3 region has the DNA TGTGCCAGCATCCACCGAGGGCTAGCGGGAGAGGTTTACAATGAGCAGTTCTTC. Translated, it gives CASIHRGLAGEVYNEQFF.